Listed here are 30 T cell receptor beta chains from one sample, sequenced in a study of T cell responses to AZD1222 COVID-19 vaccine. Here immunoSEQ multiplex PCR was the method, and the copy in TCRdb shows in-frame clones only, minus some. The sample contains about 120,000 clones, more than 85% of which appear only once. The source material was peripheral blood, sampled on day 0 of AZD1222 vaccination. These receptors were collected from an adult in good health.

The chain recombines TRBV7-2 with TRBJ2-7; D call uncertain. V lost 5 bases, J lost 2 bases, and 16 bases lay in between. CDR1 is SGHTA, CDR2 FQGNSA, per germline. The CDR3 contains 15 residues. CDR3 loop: CASSADGPGTYEQYF. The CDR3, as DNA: TGTGCCAGCAGCGCAGACGGTCCGGGCACCTACGAGCAGTACTTC. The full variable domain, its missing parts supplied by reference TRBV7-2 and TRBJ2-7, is GAGVSQSPSNKVTEKGKDVELRCDPISGHTALYWYRQSLGQGLEFLIYFQGNSAPDKSGLPSDRFSAERTGGSVSTLTIQRTQQEDSAVYLCASSADGPGTYEQYFGPGTRLTVT.

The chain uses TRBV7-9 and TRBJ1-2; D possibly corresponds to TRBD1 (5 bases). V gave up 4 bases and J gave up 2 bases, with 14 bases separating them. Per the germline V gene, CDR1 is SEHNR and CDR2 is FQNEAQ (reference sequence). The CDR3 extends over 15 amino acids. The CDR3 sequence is CASSSPLTANYGYTF. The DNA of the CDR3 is TGTGCCAGCAGCTCTCCTTTGACAGCCAACTATGGCTACACCTTC.

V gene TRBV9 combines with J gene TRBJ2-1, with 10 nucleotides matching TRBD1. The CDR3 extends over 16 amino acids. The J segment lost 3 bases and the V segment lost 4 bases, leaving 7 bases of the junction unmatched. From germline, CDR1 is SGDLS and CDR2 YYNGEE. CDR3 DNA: TGTGCCAGCAGCCCAGCGGGACAGGGGAGCTACAATGAGCAGTTCTTC. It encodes CASSPAGQGSYNEQFF. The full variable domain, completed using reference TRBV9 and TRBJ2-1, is DSGVTQTPKHLITATGQRVTLRCSPRSGDLSVYWYQQSLDQGLQFLIQYYNGEERAKGNILERFSAQQFPDLHSELNLSSLELGDSALYFCASSPAGQGSYNEQFFGPGTRLTVL.

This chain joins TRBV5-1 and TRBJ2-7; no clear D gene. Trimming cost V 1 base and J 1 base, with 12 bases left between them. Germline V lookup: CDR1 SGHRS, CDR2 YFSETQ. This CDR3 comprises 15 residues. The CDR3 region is CASSLSSVRSYEQYF. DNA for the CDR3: TGCGCCAGCAGCTTGAGCAGCGTGAGATCCTACGAGCAGTACTTC.

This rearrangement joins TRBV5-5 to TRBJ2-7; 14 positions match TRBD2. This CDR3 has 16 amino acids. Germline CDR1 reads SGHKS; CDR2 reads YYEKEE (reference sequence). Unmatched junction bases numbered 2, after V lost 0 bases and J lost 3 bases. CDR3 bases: TGTGCCAGCAGCTTGGGACTAGCGGGAGGGAACTACGAGCAGTACTTC. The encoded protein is CASSLGLAGGNYEQYF.

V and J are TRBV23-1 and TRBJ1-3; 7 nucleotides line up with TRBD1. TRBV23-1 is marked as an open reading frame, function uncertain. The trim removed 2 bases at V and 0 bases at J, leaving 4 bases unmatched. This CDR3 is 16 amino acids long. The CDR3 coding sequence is TGCGCCAGCAGTCAACACAGGGGCCCCTCTGGAAACACCATATATTTT. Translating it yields CASSQHRGPSGNTIYF.

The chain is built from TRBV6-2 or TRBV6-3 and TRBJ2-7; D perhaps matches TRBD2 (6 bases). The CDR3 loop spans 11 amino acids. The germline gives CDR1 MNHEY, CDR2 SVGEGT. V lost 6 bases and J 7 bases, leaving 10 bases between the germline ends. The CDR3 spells CASSPAGEQYF. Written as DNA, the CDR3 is TGTGCCAGCAGCCCGGCGGGAGAGCAGTACTTC.

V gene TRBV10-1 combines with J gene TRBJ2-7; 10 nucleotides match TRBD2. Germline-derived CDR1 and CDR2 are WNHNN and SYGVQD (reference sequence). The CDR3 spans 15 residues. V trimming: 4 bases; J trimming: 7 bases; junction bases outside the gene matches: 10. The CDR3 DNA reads TGCGCCAGCAGTGGGCCAGCGGGAGGGCCGTGGGAGCAGTACTTC. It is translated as CASSGPAGGPWEQYF.

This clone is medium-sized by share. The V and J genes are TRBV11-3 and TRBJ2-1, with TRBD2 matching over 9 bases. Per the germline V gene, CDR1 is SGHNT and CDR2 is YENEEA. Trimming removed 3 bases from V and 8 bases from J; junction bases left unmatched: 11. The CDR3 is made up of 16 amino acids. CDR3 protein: CASSLGLSGSEHEQFF. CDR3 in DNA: TGTGCCAGCAGCTTGGGGCTTAGCGGGAGTGAGCATGAGCAGTTCTTC.

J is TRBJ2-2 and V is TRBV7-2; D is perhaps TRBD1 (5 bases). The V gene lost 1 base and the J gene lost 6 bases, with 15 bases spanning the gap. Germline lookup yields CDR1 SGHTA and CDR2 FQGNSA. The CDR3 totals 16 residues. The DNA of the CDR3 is TGTGCCAGCAGCTTAGATCCCCCAGGGCTGGCCGGGGAGCTGTTTTTT. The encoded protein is CASSLDPPGLAGELFF.

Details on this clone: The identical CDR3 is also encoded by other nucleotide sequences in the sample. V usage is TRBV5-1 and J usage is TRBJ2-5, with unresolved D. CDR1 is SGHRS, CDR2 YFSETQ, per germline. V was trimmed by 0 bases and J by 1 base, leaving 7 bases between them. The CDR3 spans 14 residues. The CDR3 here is CASSLGAGQETQYF. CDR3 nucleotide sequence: TGCGCCAGCAGCTTGGGGGCAGGCCAAGAGACCCAGTACTTC.

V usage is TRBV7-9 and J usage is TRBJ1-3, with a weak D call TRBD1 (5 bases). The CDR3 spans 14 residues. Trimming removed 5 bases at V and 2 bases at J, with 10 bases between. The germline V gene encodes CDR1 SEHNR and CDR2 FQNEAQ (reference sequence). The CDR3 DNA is TGTGCCAGCAGCCCAGGGATCCCTGGAAACACCATATATTTT. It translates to CASSPGIPGNTIYF.

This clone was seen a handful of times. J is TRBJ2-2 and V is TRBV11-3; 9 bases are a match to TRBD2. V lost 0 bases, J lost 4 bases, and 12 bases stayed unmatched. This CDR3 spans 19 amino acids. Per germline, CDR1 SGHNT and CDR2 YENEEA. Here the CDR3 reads CASSLEGSSGTPGTGELFF. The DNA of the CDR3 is TGTGCCAGCAGCTTAGAGGGGTCTAGCGGGACCCCGGGCACCGGGGAGCTGTTTTTT.

The CDR3 DNA is TGCGCCAGCAGCGAAATGGGGGGGGTTGGCAATCAGCCCCAGCATTTT. As protein: CASSEMGGVGNQPQHF. V and J are TRBV5-1 and TRBJ1-5, with D perhaps TRBD1 (5 bases). The V and J ends lost 4 bases and 2 bases respectively, with 16 bases between them. The CDR3 is 16 residues long. CDR1 SGHRS and CDR2 YFSETQ come from the germline V gene.

The CDR3 nucleotides read TGCGCCAGCAGCCAAGACAGGGGCGGAAGACCTGAAGCTTTCTTT. Translated: CASSQDRGGRPEAFF. The chain couples TRBV4-3 to TRBJ1-1; possible D gene TRBD1, 6 bases. Germline values: CDR1 LGHNA, CDR2 YSLEER. CDR3 length: 15 amino acids. V was trimmed by 0 bases and J by 6 bases, leaving 14 bases between them.

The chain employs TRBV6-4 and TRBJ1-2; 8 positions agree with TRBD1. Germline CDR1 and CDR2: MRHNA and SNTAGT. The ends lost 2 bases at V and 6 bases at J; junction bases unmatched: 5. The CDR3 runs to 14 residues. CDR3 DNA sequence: TGTGCCAGCAGTGACACCCAGGGGGCTGATGGCTACACCTTC. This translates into CASSDTQGADGYTF.

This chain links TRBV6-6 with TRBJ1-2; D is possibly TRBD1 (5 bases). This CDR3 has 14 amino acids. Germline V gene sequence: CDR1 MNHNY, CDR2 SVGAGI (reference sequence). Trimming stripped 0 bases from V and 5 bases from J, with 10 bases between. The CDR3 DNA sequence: TGTGCCAGCAGTTACTCACAGGCGCCTTATGGCTACACCTTC. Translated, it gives CASSYSQAPYGYTF.

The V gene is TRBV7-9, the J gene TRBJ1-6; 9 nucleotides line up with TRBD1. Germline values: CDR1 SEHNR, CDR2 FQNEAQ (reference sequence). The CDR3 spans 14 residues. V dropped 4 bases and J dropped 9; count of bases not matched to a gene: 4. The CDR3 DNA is TGTGCCAGCAGCTCGACAGGGGGTCGTTCACCCCTCCACTTT. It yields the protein CASSSTGGRSPLHF.

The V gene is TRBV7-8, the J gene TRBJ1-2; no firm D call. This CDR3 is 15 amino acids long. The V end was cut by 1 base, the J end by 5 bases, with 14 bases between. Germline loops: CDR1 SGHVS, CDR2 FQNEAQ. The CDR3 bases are TGTGCCAGCAGCTTAGAGGCGACTTACTCTTATGGCTACACCTTC. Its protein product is CASSLEATYSYGYTF. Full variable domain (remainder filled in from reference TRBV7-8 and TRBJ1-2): GAGVSQSPRYKVAKRGQDVALRCDPISGHVSLFWYQQALGQGPEFLTYFQNEAQLDKSGLPSDRFFAERPEGSVSTLKIQRTQQEDSAVYLCASSLEATYSYGYTFGSGTRLTVV.

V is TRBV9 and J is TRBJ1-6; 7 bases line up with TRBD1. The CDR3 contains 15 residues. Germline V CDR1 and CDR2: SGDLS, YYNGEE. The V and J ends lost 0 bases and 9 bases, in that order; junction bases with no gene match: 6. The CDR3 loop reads CASSVEGGGGSPLHF. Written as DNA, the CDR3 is TGTGCCAGCAGCGTAGAGGGAGGGGGCGGTTCACCCCTCCACTTT.

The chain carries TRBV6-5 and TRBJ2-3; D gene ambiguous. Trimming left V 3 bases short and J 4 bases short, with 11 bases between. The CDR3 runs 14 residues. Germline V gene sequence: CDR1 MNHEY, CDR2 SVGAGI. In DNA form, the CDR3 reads TGTGCCAGCAGTTATGATCCAGTCTCAGATACGCAGTATTTT. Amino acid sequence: CASSYDPVSDTQYF.

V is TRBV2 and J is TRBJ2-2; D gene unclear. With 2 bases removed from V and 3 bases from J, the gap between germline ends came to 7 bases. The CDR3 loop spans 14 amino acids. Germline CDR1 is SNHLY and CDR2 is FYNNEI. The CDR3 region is CASSETPYTGELFF. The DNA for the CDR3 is TGTGCCAGCAGTGAAACCCCTTACACCGGGGAGCTGTTTTTT.

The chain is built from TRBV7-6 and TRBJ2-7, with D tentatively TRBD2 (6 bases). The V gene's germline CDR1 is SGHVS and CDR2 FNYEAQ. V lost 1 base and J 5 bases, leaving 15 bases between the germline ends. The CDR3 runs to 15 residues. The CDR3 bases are TGTGCCAGCAGCTTAGGAGCGCAGGGCGGGGACGAGCAGTACTTC. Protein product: CASSLGAQGGDEQYF.

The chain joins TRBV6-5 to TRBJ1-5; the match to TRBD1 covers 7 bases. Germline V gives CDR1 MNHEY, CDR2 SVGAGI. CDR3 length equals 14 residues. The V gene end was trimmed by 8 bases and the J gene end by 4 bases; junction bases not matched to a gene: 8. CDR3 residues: CASVRDRPNQPQHF. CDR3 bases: TGTGCCAGCGTTAGGGACAGACCAAATCAGCCCCAGCATTTT.

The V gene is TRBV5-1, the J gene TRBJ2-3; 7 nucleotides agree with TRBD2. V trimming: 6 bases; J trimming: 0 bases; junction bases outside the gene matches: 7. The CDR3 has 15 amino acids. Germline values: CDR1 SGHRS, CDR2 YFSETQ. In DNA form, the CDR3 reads TGCGCCAGCAAAGAACTAGCGCGTAGCACAGATACGCAGTATTTT. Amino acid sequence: CASKELARSTDTQYF.

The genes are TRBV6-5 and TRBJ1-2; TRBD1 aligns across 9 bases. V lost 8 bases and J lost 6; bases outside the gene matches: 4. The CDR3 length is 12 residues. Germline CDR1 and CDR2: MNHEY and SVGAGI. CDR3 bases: TGTGCCAGCGGGGGACAGGGTAATGGCTACACCTTC. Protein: CASGGQGNGYTF.

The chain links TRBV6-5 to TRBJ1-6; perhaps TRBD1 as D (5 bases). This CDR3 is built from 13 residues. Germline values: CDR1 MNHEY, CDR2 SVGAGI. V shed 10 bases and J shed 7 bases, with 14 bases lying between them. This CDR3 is CATSKGSNSPLHF. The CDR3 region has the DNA TGTGCCACCTCAAAGGGGTCAAATTCACCCCTCCACTTT.

DNA of the CDR3: TGTGCCAGCAGTCTAGGACTAGCGGGAGAGCAGTACTTC. It translates to CASSLGLAGEQYF. The rearrangement uses TRBV12-3 or TRBV12-4 and TRBJ2-7; 12 positions match TRBD2. The CDR3 runs to 13 residues. V was pared by 5 bases and J by 7 bases, with 3 bases of the junction left unmatched.

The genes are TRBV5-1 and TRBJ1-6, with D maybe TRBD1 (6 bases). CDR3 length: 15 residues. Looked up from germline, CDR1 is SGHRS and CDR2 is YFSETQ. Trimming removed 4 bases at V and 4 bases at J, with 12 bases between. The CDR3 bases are TGCGCCAGCAGCCCCGGGACACAGTATAATTCACCCCTCCACTTT. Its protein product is CASSPGTQYNSPLHF. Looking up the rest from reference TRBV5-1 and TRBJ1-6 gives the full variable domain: KAGVTQTPRYLIKTRGQQVTLSCSPISGHRSVSWYQQTPGQGLQFLFEYFSETQRNKGNFPGRFSGRQFSNSRSEMNVSTLELGDSALYLCASSPGTQYNSPLHFGNGTRLTVT.

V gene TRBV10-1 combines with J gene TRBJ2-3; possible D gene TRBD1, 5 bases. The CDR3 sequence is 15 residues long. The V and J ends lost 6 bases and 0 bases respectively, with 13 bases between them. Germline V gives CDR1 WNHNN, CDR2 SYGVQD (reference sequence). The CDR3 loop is CASSDIRASTDTQYF. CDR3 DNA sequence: TGCGCCAGCAGCGACATCAGGGCTAGCACAGATACGCAGTATTTT.